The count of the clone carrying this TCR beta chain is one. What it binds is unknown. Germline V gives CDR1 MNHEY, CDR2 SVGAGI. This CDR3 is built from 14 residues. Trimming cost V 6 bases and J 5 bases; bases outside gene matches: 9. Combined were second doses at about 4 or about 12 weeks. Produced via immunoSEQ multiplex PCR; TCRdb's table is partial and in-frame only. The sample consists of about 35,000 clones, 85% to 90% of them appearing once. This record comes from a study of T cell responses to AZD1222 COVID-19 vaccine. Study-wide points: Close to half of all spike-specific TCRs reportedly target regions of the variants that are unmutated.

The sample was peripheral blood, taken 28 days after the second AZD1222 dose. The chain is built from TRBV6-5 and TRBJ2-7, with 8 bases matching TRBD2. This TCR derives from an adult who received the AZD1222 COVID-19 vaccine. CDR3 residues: CASSGGAVMDEQYF. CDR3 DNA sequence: TGTGCCAGCAGCGGGGGGGCAGTTATGGACGAGCAGTACTTC.